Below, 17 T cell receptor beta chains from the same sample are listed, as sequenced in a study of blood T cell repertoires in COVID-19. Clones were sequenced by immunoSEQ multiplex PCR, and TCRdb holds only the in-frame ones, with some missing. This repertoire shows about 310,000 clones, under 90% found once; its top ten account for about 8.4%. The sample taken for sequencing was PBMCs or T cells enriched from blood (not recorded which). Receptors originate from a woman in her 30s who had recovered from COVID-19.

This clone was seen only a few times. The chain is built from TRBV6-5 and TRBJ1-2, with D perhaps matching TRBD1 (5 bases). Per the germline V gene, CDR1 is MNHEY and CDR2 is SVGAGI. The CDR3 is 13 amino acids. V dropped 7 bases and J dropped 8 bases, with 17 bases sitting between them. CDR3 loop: CASTKQWGDGYTF. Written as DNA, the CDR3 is TGTGCCAGCACCAAACAATGGGGGGACGGCTACACCTTC.

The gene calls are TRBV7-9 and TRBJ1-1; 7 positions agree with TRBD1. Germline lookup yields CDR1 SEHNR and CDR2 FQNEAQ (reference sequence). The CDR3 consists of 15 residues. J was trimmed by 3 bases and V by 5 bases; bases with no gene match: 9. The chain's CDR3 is CASSHRQGRDTEAFF. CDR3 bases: TGTGCCAGCAGCCACAGACAGGGCCGAGACACTGAAGCTTTCTTT. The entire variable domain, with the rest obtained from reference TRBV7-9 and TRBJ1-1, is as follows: DTGVSQNPRHKITKRGQNVTFRCDPISEHNRLYWYRQTLGQGPEFLTYFQNEAQLEKSRLLSDRFSAERPKGSFSTLEIQRTEQGDSAMYLCASSHRQGRDTEAFFGQGTRLTVV.

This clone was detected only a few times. CDR3 loop: CASSRVGGGYTF. In DNA form, the CDR3 reads TGTGCCAGCAGCAGGGTGGGGGGTGGCTACACCTTC. The V gene is TRBV25-1, the J gene TRBJ1-2; perhaps TRBD1 as D (5 bases). V was shortened by 6 bases and J by 7 bases, with 12 bases between the two germline ends. The CDR3 runs to 12 residues. The germline CDR1 and CDR2 sequences are MGHDK and SYGVNS.

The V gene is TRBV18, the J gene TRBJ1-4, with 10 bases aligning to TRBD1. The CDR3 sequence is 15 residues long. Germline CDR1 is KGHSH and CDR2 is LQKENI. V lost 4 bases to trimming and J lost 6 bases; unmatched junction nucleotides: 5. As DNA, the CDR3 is TGTGCCAGCTCACTGTCCGGGACAGGGGATGAAAAACTGTTTTTT. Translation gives CASSLSGTGDEKLFF. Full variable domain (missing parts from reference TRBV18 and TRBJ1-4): NAGVMQNPRHLVRRRGQEARLRCSPMKGHSHVYWYRQLPEEGLKFMVYLQKENIIDESGMPKERFSAEFPKEGPSILRIQQVVRGDSAAYFCASSLSGTGDEKLFFGSGTQLSVL.

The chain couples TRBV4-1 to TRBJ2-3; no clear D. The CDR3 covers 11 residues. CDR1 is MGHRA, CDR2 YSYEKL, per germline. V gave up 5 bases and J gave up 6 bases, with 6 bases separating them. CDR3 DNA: TGCGCCAGCAGCTCCTTTGATACGCAGTATTTT. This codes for CASSSFDTQYF.

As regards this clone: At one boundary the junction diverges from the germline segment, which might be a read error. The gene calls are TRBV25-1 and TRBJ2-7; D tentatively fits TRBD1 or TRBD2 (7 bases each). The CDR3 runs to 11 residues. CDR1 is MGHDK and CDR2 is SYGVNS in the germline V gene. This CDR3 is CASRGRGRVDF. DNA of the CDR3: TGTGCCAGCCGTGGGAGGGGGCGAGTCGACTTC.

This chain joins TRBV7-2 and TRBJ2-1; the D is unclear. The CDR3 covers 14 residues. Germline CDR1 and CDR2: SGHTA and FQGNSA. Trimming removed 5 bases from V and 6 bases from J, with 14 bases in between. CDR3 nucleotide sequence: TGTGCCAGCAGCCCGCGACTGGAACTCAATGAGCAGTTCTTC. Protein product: CASSPRLELNEQFF.

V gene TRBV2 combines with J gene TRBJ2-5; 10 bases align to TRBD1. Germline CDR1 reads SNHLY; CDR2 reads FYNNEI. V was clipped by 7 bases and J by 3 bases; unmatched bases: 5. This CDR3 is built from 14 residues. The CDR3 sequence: CASTRDRGEETQYF. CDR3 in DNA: TGTGCCAGCACGAGGGACAGGGGAGAAGAGACCCAGTACTTC.

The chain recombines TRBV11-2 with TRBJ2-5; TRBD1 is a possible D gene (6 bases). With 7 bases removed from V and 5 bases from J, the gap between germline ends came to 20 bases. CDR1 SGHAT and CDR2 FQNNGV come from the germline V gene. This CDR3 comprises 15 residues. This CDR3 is CASKPWGPGWETQYF. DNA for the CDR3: TGTGCCAGCAAACCCTGGGGGCCGGGATGGGAGACCCAGTACTTC.

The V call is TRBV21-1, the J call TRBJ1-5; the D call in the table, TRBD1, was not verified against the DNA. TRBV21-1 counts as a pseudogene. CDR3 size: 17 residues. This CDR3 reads CASSTAGGIGCNQPQHF. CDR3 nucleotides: TGTGCCAGCAGCACGGCAGGGGGTATAGGGTGCAATCAGCCCCAGCATTTT.

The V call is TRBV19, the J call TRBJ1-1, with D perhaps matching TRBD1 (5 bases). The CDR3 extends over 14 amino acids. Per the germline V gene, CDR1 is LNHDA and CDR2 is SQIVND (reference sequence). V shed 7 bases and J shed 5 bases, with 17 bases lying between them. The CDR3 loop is CASTLGGVWTEAFF. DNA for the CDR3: TGTGCCAGTACCCTGGGGGGGGTTTGGACTGAAGCTTTCTTT.

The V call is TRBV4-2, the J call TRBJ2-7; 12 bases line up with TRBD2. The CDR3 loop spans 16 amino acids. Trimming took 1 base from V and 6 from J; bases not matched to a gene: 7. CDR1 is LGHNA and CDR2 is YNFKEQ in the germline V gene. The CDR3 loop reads CASSQVGLAGGLEQYF. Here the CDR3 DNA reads TGTGCCAGCAGCCAAGTGGGTCTAGCGGGGGGGCTCGAGCAGTACTTC.

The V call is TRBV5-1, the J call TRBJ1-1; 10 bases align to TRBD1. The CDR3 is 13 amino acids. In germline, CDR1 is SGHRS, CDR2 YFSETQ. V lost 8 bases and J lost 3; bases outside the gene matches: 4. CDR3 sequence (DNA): TGCGCCAGTCGACAGGGGGCGGACACTGAAGCTTTCTTT. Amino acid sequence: CASRQGADTEAFF.

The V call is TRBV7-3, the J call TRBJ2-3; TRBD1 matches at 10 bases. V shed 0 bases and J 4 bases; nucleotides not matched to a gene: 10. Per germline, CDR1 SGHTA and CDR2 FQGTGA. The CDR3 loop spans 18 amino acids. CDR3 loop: CASSLTYYRDRGPDTQYF. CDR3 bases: TGTGCCAGCAGCTTAACGTATTACCGGGACAGGGGCCCAGATACGCAGTATTTT.

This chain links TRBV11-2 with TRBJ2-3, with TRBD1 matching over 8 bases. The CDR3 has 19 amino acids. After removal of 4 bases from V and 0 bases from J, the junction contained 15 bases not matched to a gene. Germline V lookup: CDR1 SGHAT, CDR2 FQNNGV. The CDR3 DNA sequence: TGTGCCAGCAGCTCCAATTTTTACATGGGACAGGCGAGCACAGATACGCAGTATTTT. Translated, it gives CASSSNFYMGQASTDTQYF.

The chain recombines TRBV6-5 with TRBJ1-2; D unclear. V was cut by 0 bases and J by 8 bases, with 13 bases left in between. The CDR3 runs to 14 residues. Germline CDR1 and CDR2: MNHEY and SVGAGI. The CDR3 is CASSYSGRARGYTF. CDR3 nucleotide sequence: TGTGCCAGCAGTTACTCGGGGAGGGCTAGAGGCTACACCTTC.

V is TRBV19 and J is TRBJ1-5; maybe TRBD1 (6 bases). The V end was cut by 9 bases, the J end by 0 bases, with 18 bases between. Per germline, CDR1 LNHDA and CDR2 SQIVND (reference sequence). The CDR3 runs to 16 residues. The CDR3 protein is CASGREGEHSNQPQHF. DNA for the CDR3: TGTGCCAGCGGGCGAGAGGGGGAACATAGCAATCAGCCCCAGCATTTT.